These 12 T cell receptor beta chains share one sample of origin, sequenced in a study of T cells in Graves' hyperthyroidism and ophthalmopathy. From RNA transcripts, TCR beta CDR3 regions were amplified. First-round RT-PCR with HTBI primers amplified the TCR CDR3 region. Each CDR3 protein gets one entry after TCRdb re-called the multiplex PCR reads with MiXCR. Here the sample spans hundreds of thousands of distinct CDR3 sequences, around 22% being singletons. The sequenced sample was blood. These receptors all stem from a woman between 25 and 40 years old with Graves' ophthalmopathy.

The chain joins TRBV9 to TRBJ2-7; no clear D. V lost 0 bases and J lost 6, with 10 bases in between. The CDR3 covers 13 residues. The germline CDR1 and CDR2 sequences are SGDLS and YYNGEE. The CDR3 DNA reads as TGTGCCAGCAGCGTAGGAGGCAGTACCGAGCAGTACTTC. Amino acids: CASSVGGSTEQYF.

The chain uses TRBV6-5 and TRBJ2-2, with unresolved D. This CDR3 has 15 residues. Germline CDR1 is MNHEY and CDR2 is SVGAGI. Trimming shortened V by 2 bases and J by 0 bases, and 7 bases separated the two germline ends. The CDR3 DNA reads TGTGCCAGCAGTTACGGCAGCGCGAACACCGGGGAGCTGTTTTTT. It encodes CASSYGSANTGELFF.

This clonotype was observed many times. In DNA, the CDR3 is TGTGCCAGCAGTTACACCCTCGGGGGTCGGAACACTGAAGCTTTCTTT. Translating it yields CASSYTLGGRNTEAFF. The gene calls are TRBV6-5 and TRBJ1-1; TRBD1 might be the D (5 bases). The CDR3 runs 16 residues. Germline lookup yields CDR1 MNHEY and CDR2 SVGAGI. Trimming left V 2 bases short and J 1 base short, with 14 bases between.

This clonotype appeared many times. This chain links TRBV3-1 with TRBJ1-1, with D tentatively TRBD1 (6 bases). Trimming cost V 1 base and J 6 bases, with 9 bases left between them. The CDR3 has 13 residues. Per the germline V gene, CDR1 is LGHDT and CDR2 is YNNKEL (reference sequence). The CDR3 DNA is TGTGCCAGCAGCCAAGCAGGGGTCCCTGAAGCTTTCTTT. Translation gives CASSQAGVPEAFF.

The CDR3 DNA reads TGCGCCAGCAGCCAAGATGGATGGGGGTTAAGAGGGGGCTCGACTGAAGCTTTCTTT. Translated: CASSQDGWGLRGGSTEAFF. The chain is built from TRBV4-1 and TRBJ1-1; 7 nucleotides match TRBD1. CDR1 and CDR2 from the germline V gene are MGHRA and YSYEKL. V was clipped by 0 bases and J by 5 bases; unmatched bases: 18. The CDR3 consists of 19 residues.

The chain has TRBV5-1 and TRBJ2-7; maybe TRBD2 (6 bases). CDR1 is SGHRS, CDR2 YFSETQ, per germline. The CDR3 length is 13 residues. The germline V and J ends were trimmed by 2 bases and 5 bases, with 11 bases remaining between them. The DNA for the CDR3 is TGCGCCAGCAGCTTCCGGGCGGGAAACGAGCAGTACTTC. Encoded protein: CASSFRAGNEQYF.

There are many counts of this clonotype. The DNA for the CDR3 is TGTGCCAGCAGCCAAAAGGCTGGGGGGGAGACCCAGTACTTC. The encoded protein is CASSQKAGGETQYF. V gene TRBV4-2 combines with J gene TRBJ2-5, with D possibly TRBD2 on 6 matching bases. V was trimmed by 2 bases and J by 5 bases, leaving 12 bases between them. Germline CDR1 is LGHNA and CDR2 is YNFKEQ. This CDR3 spans 14 amino acids.

This clonotype came up many times. The J gene is TRBJ1-2, the V gene TRBV19; TRBD1 agrees at 7 bases. Looked up from germline, CDR1 is LNHDA and CDR2 is SQIVND (reference sequence). J lost 6 bases, V lost 5 bases, and 12 bases had no gene match. CDR3 length: 15 amino acids. CDR3: CASSLPGQSTNGYTF. The CDR3 nucleotides are TGTGCCAGTAGTCTCCCGGGACAGTCCACCAATGGCTACACCTTC.

The table lists this clonotype with many counts. J is TRBJ1-3 and V is TRBV20-1; tentative D call: TRBD1 (6 bases). Trimming shortened V by 5 bases and J by 1 base, and 9 bases separated the two germline ends. Looked up from germline, CDR1 is DFQATT and CDR2 is SNEGSKA (reference sequence). The CDR3 runs to 13 residues. This chain's CDR3 is CSALQGSGNTIYF. CDR3 DNA sequence: TGCAGTGCTCTACAGGGATCTGGAAACACCATATATTTT.

This clonotype occurred a few times. The gene calls are TRBV28 and TRBJ2-2; D call uncertain. CDR1 and CDR2 from the germline V gene are MDHEN and SYDVKM. This CDR3 region has 15 residues. V was pared by 3 bases and J by 1 base, with 9 bases between. The CDR3 DNA follows: TGTGCCAGCAGTTTTCTGGACCAGAACACCGGGGAGCTGTTTTTT. Its protein product is CASSFLDQNTGELFF.

The table lists this clonotype with a few counts. V and J are TRBV12-3 or TRBV12-4 and TRBJ2-6, with a weak D call TRBD1 (5 bases). This CDR3 is 18 amino acids long. V was clipped by 5 bases and J by 1 base, with 18 bases between them. DNA for the CDR3: TGTGCCAGCAGTGTGCGACAGATAACAAGGTCTGGGGCCAACGTCCTGACTTTC. This sequence encodes CASSVRQITRSGANVLTF.

At least ten counts were recorded for this clonotype. The gene calls are TRBV6-1 and TRBJ1-2; the D is unclear. V was trimmed by 7 bases and J by 1 base, leaving 19 bases between them. Germline values: CDR1 MNHNS, CDR2 SASEGT. The CDR3 has 16 amino acids. CDR3 sequence (DNA): TGTGCCAGCAACCCTAACTGGCCAGGCAGTAACTATGGCTACACCTTC. Amino acid sequence: CASNPNWPGSNYGYTF.